This T cell receptor beta chain was found in a study of chemoradiotherapy in HPV16-positive cancers. Study context: Candidate HPV-specific clones and shared TCR motifs came from two HPV16-positive patients. Study-wide findings and caveats: HPV-responsive T-cell expansion during chemoradiotherapy was linked to improved recurrence-free survival in HPV16-positive patients.

About this clone: Its antigen is still unknown.

Sequencing was performed with immunoSEQ multiplex PCR; in TCRdb, only in-frame clones are kept and a portion is missing. Here the sample spans roughly 39,000 clones, 76% being singletons. Deletions cut 7 bases from V and 0 bases from J, with 12 bases between. CDR3 size: 14 residues. Germline assignment: CDR1 SQVTM and CDR2 ANQGSEA. Samples were taken several times over chemoradiotherapy. The clonotype originates from a human donor with HPV-associated anogenital cancer. Sequenced material: blood, taken from a patient who underwent chemoradiotherapy. The V and J genes are TRBV29-1 and TRBJ1-4, with a possible D match to TRBD1 (6 bases). The CDR3 is CSAGDIATNEKLFF. CDR3 in DNA: TGCAGCGCCGGGGACATTGCAACTAATGAAAAACTGTTTTTT.